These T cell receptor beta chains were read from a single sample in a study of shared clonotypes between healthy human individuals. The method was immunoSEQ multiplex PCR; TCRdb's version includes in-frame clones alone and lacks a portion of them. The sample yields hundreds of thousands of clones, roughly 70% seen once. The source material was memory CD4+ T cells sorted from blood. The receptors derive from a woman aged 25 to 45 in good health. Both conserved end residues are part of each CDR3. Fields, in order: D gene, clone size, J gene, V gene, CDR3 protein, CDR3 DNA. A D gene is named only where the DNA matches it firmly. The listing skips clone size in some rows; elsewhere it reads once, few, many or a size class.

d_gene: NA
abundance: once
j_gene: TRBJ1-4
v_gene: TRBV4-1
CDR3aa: CASSSTTTNEKLFF
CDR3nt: TGCGCCAGCAGCTCAACTACAACTAATGAAAAACTGTTTTTT

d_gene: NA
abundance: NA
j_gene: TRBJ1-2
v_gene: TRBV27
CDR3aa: CASSPMRARGYTF
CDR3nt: TGTGCCAGCAGTCCCATGAGGGCGAGGGGCTACACCTTC

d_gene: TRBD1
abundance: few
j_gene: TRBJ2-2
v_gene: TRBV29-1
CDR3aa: CSVETDRGGELFF
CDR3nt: TGCAGCGTTGAAACGGACAGGGGCGGGGAGCTGTTTTTT

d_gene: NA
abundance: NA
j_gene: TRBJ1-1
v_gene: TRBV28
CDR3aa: CASSSGQGNTEAFF
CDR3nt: NA

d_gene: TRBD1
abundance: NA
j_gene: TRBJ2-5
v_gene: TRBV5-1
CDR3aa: CASSYRGHEETQYF
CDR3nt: TGCGCCAGCAGCTACAGGGGGCATGAAGAGACCCAGTACTTC

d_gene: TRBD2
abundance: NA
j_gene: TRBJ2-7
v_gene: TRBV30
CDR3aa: CAFAGTSGTLYEQYF
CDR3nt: TGTGCCTTCGCCGGGACTAGCGGGACTCTCTACGAGCAGTACTTC

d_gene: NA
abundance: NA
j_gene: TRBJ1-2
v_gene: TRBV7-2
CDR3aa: CQTGANYGYTF
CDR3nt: TGTCAAACAGGAGCTAACTATGGCTACACCTTC

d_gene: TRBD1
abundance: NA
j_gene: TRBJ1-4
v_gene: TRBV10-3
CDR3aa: CAISRGLIEKLFF
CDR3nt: TGTGCCATCTCGAGGGGGCTTATTGAAAAACTGTTTTTT

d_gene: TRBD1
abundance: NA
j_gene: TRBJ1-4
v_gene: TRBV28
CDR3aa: CASSFGGRGYEKLFF
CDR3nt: TGTGCCAGCAGTTTCGGGGGCAGGGGGTATGAAAAACTGTTTTTT

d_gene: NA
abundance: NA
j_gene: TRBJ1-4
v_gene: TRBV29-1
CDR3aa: CSVVGANEKLFF
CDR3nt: TGCAGCGTTGTCGGGGCTAATGAAAAACTGTTTTTT

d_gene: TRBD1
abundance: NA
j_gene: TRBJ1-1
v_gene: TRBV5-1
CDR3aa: CASSVRTGGEGTEAFF
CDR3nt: TGCGCCAGCAGCGTACGGACAGGGGGCGAAGGGACTGAAGCTTTCTTT

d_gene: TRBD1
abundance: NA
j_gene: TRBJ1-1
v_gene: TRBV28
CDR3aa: CASSLGRGRKAFF
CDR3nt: TGTGCCAGCAGTTTAGGGAGGGGGCGGAAAGCTTTCTTT

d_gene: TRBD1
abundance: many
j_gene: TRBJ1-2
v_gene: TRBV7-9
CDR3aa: CASSLWTGPNYGYTF
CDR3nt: TGTGCCAGCAGCCTTTGGACAGGACCCAACTATGGCTACACCTTC

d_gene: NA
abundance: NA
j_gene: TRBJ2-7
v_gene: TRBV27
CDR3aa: CASSLIGGPYEQYF
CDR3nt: TGTGCCAGCAGTTTGATCGGGGGCCCTTACGAGCAGTACTTC

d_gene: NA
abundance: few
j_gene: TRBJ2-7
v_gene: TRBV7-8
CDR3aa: CASSFTGAHEQYF
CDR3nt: TGTGCCAGCAGTTTCACCGGGGCCCACGAGCAGTACTTC

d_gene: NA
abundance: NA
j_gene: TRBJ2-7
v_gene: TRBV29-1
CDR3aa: CSVESRERGSYEQYF
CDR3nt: TGCAGCGTTGAATCCAGGGAACGAGGCTCCTACGAGCAGTACTTC

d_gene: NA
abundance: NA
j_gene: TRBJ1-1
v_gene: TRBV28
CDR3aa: CASSLTRTEAFF
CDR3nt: TGTGCCAGCAGCCTCACCCGGACTGAAGCTTTCTTT

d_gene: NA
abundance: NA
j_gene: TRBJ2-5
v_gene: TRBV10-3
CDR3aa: CATAGTEEETQYF
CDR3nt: TGTGCCACAGCCGGGACGGAAGAAGAGACCCAGTACTTC

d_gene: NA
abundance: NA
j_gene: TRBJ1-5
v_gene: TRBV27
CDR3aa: CASSLRGQPQHF
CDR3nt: TGTGCCAGCAGTTTGAGAGGTCAGCCCCAGCATTTT

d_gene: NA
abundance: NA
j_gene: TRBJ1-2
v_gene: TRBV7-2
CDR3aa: CASSFRGDGYTF
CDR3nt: TGTGCCAGCAGCTTCAGGGGCGATGGCTACACCTTC

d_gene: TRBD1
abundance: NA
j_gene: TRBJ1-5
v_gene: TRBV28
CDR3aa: CASSHPRTGRYSNQPQHF
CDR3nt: TGTGCCAGCAGTCACCCTCGGACAGGAAGATATAGCAATCAGCCCCAGCATTTT

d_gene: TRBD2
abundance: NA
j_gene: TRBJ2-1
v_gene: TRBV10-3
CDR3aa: CAISNQGGRGNEQFF
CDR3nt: TGTGCCATCAGTAATCAAGGCGGGAGGGGAAATGAGCAGTTCTTC

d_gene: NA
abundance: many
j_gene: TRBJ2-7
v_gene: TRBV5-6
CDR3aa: CASSPGLSYEQYF
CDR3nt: TGTGCCAGCAGTCCCGGGCTCTCCTACGAGCAGTACTTC

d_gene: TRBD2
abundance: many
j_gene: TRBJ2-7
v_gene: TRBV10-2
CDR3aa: CASGKTSGRYEQYF
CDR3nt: TGCGCCAGCGGGAAGACTAGCGGACGCTACGAGCAGTACTTC

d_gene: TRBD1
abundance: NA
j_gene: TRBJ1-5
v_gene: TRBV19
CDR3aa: CASTGQGAHQPQHF
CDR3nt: TGTGCCAGCACGGGACAGGGGGCCCATCAGCCCCAGCATTTT

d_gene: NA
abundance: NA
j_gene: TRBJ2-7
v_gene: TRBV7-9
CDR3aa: CASSAGRTLEQYF
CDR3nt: TGTGCCAGCAGTGCCGGGCGAACTCTGGAGCAGTACTTC

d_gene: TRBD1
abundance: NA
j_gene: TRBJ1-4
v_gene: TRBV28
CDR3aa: CASLHEPRTGKLFF
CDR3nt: TGTGCCAGCTTACACGAACCCAGGACAGGGAAACTGTTTTTT

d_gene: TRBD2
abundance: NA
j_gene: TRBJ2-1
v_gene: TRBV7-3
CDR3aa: CASSRQREQYNEQFF
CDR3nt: TGTGCCAGCAGCCGTCAGCGGGAGCAGTACAATGAGCAGTTCTTC

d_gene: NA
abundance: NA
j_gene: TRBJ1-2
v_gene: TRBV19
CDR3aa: CASSTITGLVGYTF
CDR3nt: TGTGCCAGTAGTACAATTACAGGGCTGGTTGGCTACACCTTC

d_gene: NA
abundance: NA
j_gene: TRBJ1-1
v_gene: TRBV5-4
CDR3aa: CASSSMDFEAFF
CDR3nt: TGTGCCAGCAGCTCAATGGACTTTGAAGCTTTCTTT

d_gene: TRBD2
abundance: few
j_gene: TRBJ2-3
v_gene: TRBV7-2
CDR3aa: CASSLKAGVTDTQYF
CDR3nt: TGTGCCAGCAGCTTAAAGGCGGGAGTTACAGATACGCAGTATTTT

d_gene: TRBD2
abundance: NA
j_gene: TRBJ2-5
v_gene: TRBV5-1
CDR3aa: CASSWGRAGPETQYF
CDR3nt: TGCGCCAGCAGCTGGGGACGAGCGGGACCAGAGACCCAGTACTTC

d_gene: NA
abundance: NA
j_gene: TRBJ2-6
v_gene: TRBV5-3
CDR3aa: CARSAPPGPCSGANVLTF
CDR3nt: TGTGCCAGAAGCGCGCCGCCGGGACCGTGCTCTGGGGCCAACGTCCTGACTTTC

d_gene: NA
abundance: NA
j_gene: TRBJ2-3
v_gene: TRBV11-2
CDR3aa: CASSPLSESPSTDTQYF
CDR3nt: TGTGCCAGCAGCCCCCTTAGCGAGAGCCCTAGCACAGATACGCAGTATTTT

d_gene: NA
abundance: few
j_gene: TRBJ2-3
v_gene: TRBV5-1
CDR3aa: CASSLGGTGTDTQYF
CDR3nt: TGCGCCAGCAGCTTGGGCGGGACAGGCACAGATACGCAGTATTTT

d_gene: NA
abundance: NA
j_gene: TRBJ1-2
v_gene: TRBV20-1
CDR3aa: CSASGGYGYTF
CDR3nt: TGCAGTGCCTCAGGAGGTTATGGCTACACCTTC

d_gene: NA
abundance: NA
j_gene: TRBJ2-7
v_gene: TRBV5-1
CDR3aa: CASSLEGSNGEQYF
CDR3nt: TGCGCCAGCAGCTTGGAGGGTAGCAATGGGGAGCAGTACTTC

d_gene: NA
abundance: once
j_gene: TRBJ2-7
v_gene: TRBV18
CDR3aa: CASSQGEPYWVNEQYF
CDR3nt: TGTGCCAGCTCACAGGGAGAACCGTATTGGGTTAACGAGCAGTACTTC

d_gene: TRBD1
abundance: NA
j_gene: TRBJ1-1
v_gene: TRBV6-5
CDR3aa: CASSYSSVGRGTEAFF
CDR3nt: TGTGCCAGCAGTTACTCGTCTGTAGGCAGGGGGACTGAAGCTTTCTTT

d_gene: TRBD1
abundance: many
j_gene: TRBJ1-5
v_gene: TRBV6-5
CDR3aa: CATKGTGVNQPQHF
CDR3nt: TGTGCCACTAAAGGGACAGGGGTTAATCAGCCCCAGCATTTT

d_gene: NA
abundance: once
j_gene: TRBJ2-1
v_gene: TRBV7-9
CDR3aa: CASKSGRERTSYNEQFF
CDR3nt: TGTGCCAGCAAAAGTGGGCGCGAGCGGACCTCCTACAATGAGCAGTTCTTC

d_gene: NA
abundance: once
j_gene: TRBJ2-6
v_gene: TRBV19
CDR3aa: CASSMGETGANVLTF
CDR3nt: TGTGCCAGTAGTATGGGGGAGACTGGGGCCAACGTCCTGACTTTC

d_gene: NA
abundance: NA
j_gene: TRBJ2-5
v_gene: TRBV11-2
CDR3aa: CASSLNQGQGETQYF
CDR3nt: TGTGCCAGCAGCTTAAATCAGGGTCAAGGAGAGACCCAGTACTTC

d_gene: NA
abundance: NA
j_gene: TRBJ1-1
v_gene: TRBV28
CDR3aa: CASREENTEAFF
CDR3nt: TGTGCCAGCAGAGAGGAGAACACTGAAGCTTTCTTT

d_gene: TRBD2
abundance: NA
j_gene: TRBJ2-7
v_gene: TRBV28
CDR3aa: CASRGLGLAGDGSSYEQYF
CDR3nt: TGTGCCAGCCGAGGGTTAGGGCTAGCGGGAGACGGGAGCTCCTACGAGCAGTACTTC

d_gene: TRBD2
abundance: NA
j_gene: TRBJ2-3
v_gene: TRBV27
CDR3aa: CASSLGLAPFTDTQYF
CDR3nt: TGTGCCAGCAGTTTAGGACTAGCTCCCTTCACAGATACGCAGTATTTT

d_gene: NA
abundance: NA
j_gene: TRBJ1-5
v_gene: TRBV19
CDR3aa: CASSIKGGNQPQHF
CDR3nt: TGTGCCAGTAGTATAAAGGGGGGCAATCAGCCCCAGCATTTT

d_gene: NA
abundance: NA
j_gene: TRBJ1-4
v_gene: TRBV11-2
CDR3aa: CASSLYFEKLFF
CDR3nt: TGTGCCAGCAGCCTTTACTTCGAAAAACTGTTTTTT

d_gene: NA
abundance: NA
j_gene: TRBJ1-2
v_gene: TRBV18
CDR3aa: CASSLGTSSGYTF
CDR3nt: TGTGCCAGCTCACTCGGGACATCATCTGGCTACACCTTC

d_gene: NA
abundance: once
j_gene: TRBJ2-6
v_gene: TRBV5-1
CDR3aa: CASSFLSSGANVLTF
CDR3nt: TGCGCCAGCAGCTTCCTGTCCTCTGGGGCCAACGTCCTGACTTTC

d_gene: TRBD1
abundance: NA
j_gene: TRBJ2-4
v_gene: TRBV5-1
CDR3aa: CASSQGQGSDIQYF
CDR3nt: TGCGCCAGCAGCCAAGGACAGGGATCGGACATTCAGTACTTC

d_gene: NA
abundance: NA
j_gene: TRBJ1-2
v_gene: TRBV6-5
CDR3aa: CASLNRGKPGGGYTF
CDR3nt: TGTGCCAGCCTCAATAGAGGAAAACCAGGTGGCGGCTACACCTTC

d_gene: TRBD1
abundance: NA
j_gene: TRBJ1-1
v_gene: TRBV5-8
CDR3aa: CASSPPGQGNTEAFF
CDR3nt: TGTGCCAGCAGCCCGCCGGGACAGGGGAACACTGAAGCTTTCTTT

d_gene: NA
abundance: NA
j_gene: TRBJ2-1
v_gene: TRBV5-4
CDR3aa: CASSQGVDNEQFF
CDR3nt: TGTGCCAGCAGCCAGGGAGTGGACAATGAGCAGTTCTTC

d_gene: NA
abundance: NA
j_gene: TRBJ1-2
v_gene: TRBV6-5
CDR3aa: CASSAPGGEYGYTF
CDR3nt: TGTGCCAGCAGTGCCCCCGGAGGGGAGTATGGCTACACCTTC

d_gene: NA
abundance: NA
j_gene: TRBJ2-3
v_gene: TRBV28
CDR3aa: CASSHPAGPDTQYF
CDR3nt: TGTGCCAGCAGCCACCCTGCTGGTCCGGATACGCAGTATTTT

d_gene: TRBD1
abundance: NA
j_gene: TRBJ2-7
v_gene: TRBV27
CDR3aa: CASSLSRGQGAQNEQYF
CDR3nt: TGTGCCAGCAGTTTATCTCGGGGACAGGGGGCGCAGAACGAGCAGTACTTC

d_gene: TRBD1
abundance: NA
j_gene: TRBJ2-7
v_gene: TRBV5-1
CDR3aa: CASSSRDRDYEQYF
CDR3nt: TGCGCCAGCAGCTCCCGGGACAGGGACTACGAGCAGTACTTC

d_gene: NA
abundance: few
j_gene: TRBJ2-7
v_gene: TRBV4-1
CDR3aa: CASSQEGEVWGLSYEQYF
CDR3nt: TGCGCCAGCAGCCAAGAAGGCGAGGTCTGGGGATTATCCTACGAGCAGTACTTC

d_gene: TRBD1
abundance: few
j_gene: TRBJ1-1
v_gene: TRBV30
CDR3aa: CAWSALGQGGTFF
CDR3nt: TGTGCCTGGAGCGCATTAGGACAGGGGGGAACTTTCTTT